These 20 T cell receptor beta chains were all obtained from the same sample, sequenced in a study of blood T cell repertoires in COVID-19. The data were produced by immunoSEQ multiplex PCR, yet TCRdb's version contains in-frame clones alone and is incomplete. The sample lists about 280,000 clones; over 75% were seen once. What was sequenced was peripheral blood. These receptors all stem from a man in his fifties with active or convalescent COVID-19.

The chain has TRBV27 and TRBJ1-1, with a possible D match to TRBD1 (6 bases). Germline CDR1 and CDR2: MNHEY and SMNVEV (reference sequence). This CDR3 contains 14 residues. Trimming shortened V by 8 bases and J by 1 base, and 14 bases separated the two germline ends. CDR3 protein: CASRTGQTNTEAFF. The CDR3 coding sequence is TGTGCCAGCCGGACGGGACAAACGAACACTGAAGCTTTCTTT.

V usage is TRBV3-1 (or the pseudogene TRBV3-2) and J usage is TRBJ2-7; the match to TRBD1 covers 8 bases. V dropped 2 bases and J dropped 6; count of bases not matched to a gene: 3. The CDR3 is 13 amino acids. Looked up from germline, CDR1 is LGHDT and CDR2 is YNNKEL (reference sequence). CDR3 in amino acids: CASSQWTGLEQYF. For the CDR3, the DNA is TGTGCCAGCAGCCAATGGACAGGGCTCGAGCAGTACTTC.

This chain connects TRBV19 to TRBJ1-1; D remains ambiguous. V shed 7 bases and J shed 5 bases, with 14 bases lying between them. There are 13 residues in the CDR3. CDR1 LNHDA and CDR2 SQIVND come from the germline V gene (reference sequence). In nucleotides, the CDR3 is TGTGCCAGTAATGGAGAACTGAGGACTGAAGCTTTCTTT. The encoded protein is CASNGELRTEAFF. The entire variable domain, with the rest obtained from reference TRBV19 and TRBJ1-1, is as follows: DGGITQSPKYLFRKEGQNVTLSCEQNLNHDAMYWYRQDPGQGLRLIYYSQIVNDFQKGDIAEGYSVSREKKESFPLTVTSAQKNPTAFYLCASNGELRTEAFFGQGTRLTVV.

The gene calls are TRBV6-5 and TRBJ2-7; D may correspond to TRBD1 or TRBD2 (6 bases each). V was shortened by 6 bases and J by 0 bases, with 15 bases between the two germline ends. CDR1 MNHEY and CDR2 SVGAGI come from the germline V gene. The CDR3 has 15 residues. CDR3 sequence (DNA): TGTGCCAGCAGCTACGGGGGCCTTAGCTCCTACGAGCAGTACTTC. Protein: CASSYGGLSSYEQYF.

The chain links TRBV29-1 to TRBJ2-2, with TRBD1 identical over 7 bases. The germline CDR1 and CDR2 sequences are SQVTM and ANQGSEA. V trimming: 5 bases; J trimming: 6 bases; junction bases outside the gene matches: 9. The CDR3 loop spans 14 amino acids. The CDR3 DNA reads TGCAGCGTTCCTAACAGGGGTGTTTCCGGGGAGCTGTTTTTT. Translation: CSVPNRGVSGELFF.

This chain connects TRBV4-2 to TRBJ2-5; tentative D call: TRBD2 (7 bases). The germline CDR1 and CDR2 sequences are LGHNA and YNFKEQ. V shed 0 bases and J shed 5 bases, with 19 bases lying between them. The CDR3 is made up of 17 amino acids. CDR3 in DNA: TGTGCCAGCAGCCAAGATAGAGGGGAGGGGGTATTGGAGACCCAGTACTTC. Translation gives CASSQDRGEGVLETQYF.

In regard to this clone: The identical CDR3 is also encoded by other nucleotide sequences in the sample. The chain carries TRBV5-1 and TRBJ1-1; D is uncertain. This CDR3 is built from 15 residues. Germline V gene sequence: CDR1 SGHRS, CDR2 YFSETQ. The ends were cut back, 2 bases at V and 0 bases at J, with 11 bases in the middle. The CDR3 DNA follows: TGCGCCAGCAGCTTTAATGCCGGTGTGAACACTGAAGCTTTCTTT. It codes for CASSFNAGVNTEAFF.

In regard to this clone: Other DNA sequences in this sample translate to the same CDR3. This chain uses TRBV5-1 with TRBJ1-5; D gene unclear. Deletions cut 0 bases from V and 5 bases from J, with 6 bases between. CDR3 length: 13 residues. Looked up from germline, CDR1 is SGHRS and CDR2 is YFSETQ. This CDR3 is CASSLGPDQPQHF. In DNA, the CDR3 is TGCGCCAGCAGCTTGGGGCCAGATCAGCCCCAGCATTTT.

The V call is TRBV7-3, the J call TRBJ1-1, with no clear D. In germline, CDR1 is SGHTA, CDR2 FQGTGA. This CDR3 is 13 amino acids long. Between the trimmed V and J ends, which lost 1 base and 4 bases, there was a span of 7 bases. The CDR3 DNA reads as TGTGCCAGCAGCTTAAAACTGAGCACTGAAGCTTTCTTT. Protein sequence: CASSLKLSTEAFF.

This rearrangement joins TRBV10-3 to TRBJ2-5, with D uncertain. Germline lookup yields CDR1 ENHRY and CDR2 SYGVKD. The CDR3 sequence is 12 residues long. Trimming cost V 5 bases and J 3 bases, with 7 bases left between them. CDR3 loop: CAISRDEETQYF. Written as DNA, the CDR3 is TGTGCCATCAGTAGAGATGAAGAGACCCAGTACTTC.

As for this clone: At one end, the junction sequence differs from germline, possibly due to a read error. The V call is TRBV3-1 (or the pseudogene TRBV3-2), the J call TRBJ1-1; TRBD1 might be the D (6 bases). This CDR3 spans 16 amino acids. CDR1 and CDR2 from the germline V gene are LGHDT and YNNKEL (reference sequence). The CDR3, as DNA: TGTGCCAGCACCCAAGGTTGGGGGCGCCTGAACACTGAAGCTTTCTTT. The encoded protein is CASTQGWGRLNTEAFF.

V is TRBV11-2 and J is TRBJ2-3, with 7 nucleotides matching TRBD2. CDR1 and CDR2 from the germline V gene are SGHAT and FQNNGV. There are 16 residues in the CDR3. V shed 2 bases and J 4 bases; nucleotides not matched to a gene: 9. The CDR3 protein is CASSLWGAGRADTQYF. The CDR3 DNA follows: TGTGCCAGCAGCTTATGGGGAGCGGGAAGGGCAGATACGCAGTATTTT.

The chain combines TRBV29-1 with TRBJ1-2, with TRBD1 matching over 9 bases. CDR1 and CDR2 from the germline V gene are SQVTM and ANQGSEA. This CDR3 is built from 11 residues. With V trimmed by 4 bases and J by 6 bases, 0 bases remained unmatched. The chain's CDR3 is CSVGTGDGYTF. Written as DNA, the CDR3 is TGCAGCGTTGGGACAGGGGATGGCTACACCTTC.

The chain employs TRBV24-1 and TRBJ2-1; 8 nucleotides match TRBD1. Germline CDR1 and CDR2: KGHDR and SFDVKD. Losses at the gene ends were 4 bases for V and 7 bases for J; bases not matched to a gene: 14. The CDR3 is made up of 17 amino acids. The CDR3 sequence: CATSDLRTGRLINEQFF. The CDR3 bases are TGTGCCACCAGTGACCTCCGGACAGGGAGGTTGATAAATGAGCAGTTCTTC.

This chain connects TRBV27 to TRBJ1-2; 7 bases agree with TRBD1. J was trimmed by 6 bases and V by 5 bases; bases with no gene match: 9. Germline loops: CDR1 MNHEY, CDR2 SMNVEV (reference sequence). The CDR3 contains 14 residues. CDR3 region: CASSSLRGENGYTF. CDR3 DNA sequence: TGTGCCAGCAGTAGCCTCAGGGGGGAAAATGGCTACACCTTC.

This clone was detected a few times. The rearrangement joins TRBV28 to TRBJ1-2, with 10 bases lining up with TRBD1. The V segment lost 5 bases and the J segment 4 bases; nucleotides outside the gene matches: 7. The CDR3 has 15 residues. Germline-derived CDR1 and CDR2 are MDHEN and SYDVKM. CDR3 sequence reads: CASSVSGTGVYGYTF. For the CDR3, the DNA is TGTGCCAGCAGTGTATCCGGGACAGGGGTCTATGGCTACACCTTC.

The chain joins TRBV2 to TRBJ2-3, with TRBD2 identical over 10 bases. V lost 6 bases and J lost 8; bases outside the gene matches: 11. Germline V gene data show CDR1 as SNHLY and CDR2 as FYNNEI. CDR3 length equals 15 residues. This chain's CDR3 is CASRGVGLAASTQYF. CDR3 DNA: TGTGCCAGCAGAGGGGTCGGACTAGCGGCCTCTACGCAGTATTTT.

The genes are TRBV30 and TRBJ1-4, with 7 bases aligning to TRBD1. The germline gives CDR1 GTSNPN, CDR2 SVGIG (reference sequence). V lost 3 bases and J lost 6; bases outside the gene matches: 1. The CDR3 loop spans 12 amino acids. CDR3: CAWRQGDEKLFF. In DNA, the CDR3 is TGTGCCTGGAGGCAGGGGGATGAAAAACTGTTTTTT.

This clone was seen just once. The CDR3 reads CASSLRAYSPLHF. CDR3 sequence (DNA): TGTGCCAGCAGCTTGCGAGCATATTCACCCCTCCACTTT. J is TRBJ1-6 and V is TRBV5-6; D uncertain. The germline gives CDR1 SGHDT, CDR2 YYEEEE. The CDR3 contains 13 residues. The V gene lost 1 base and the J gene lost 8 bases, with 7 bases spanning the gap.

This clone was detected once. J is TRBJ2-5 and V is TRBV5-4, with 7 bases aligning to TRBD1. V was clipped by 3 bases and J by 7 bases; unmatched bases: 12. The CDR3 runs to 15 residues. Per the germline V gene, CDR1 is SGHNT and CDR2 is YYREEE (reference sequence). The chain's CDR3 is CASSSPGPRGRTQYF. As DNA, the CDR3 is TGTGCCAGCAGCTCACCCGGGCCCAGGGGGAGGACCCAGTACTTC.